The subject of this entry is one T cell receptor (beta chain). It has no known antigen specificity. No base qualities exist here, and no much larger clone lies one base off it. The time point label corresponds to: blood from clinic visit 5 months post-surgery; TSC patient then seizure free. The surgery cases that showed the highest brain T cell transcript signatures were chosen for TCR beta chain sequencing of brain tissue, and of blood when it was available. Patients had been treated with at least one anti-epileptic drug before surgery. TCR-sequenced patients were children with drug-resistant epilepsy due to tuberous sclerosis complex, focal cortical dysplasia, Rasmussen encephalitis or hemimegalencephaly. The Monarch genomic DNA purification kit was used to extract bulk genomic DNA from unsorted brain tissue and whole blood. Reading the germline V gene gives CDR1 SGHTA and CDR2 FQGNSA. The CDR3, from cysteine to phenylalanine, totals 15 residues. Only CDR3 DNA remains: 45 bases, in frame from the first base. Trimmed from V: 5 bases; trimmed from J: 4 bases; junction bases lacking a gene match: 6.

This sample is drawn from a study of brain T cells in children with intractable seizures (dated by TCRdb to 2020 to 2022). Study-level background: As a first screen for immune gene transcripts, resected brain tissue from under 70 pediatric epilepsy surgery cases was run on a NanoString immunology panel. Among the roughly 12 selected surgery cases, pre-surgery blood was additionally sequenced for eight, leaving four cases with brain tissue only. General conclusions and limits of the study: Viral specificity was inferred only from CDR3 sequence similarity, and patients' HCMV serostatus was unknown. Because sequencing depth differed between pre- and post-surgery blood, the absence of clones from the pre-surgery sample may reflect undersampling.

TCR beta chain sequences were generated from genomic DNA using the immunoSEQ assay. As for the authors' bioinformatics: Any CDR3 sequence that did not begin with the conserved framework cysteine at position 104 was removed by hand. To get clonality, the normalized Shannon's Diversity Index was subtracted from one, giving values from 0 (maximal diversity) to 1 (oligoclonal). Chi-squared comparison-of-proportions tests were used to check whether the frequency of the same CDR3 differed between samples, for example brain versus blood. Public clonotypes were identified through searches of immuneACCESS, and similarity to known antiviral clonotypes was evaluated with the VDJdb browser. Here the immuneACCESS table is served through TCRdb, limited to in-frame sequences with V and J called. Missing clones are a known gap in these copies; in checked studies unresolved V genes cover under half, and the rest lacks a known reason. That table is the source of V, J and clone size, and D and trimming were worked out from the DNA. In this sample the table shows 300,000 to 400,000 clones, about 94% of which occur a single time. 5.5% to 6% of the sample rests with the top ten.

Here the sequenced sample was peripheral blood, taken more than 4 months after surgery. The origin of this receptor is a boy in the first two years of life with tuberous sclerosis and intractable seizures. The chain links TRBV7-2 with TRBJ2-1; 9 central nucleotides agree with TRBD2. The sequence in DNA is TGTGCCAGCAGCCTGAGCGGGGGGCCTTACAATGAGCAGTTCTTC. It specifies CASSLSGGPYNEQFF.